These T cell receptor beta chains were read from a single sample in a study of blood T cell repertoires in COVID-19. Assay used: immunoSEQ multiplex PCR; TCRdb lists only in-frame clones, some missing. The sample holds 45,000 to 50,000 clones; around 85% are singletons and the top ten take around 9.8%. The sequenced sample was peripheral blood. These TCRs come from a human donor in a cohort sampled during active COVID-19. CDR3s include the opening cysteine and the closing phenylalanine or tryptophan. The order of the fields is V gene, D gene, clone size, J gene, CDR3 DNA, CDR3 protein. A D gene is named only where the DNA matches it firmly. Some rows have no size entry. The others give once, few or many, or a class for an expanded clone.

V gene: TRBV7-9; D gene: .; clone size: .; J gene: TRBJ1-4; CDR3 DNA: TGTGCCAGCAGCTTAGCTGGGGGAGGGGAAAAACTGTTTTTT; CDR3 protein: CASSLAGGGEKLFF
V gene: TRBV19; D gene: .; clone size: .; J gene: TRBJ1-6; CDR3 DNA: TGTGCCAGTAGCGCGGGATGGCCAGACAGCTCCTATAATTCACCCCTCCACTTT; CDR3 protein: CASSAGWPDSSYNSPLHF
V gene: TRBV27; D gene: TRBD2; clone size: .; J gene: TRBJ2-7; CDR3 DNA: TGTGCCAGCAGTTATCGGGGGGGGACCATCTCCTACGAGCAGTACTTC; CDR3 protein: CASSYRGGTISYEQYF
V gene: TRBV18; D gene: .; clone size: .; J gene: TRBJ1-2; CDR3 DNA: TGTGCCAGCTCGCCGGCTACAGGGACGGACTATGGCTACACCTTC; CDR3 protein: CASSPATGTDYGYTF
V gene: TRBV9; D gene: TRBD2; clone size: once; J gene: TRBJ2-6; CDR3 DNA: TGTGCCAGCAGTCGACGCACTAGCGGGGGCTCTGGGGCCAACGTCCTGACTTTC; CDR3 protein: CASSRRTSGGSGANVLTF
V gene: TRBV12-3/TRBV12-4; D gene: .; clone size: .; J gene: TRBJ1-5; CDR3 DNA: TGTGCCAGCAGTGTACAGGGCAATCAGCCCCAGCATTTT; CDR3 protein: CASSVQGNQPQHF
V gene: TRBV13; D gene: .; clone size: .; J gene: TRBJ1-3; CDR3 DNA: TGTGCCAGCAGCCTGCCCGAGTTGGCGGGGGAAAACACCATATATTTT; CDR3 protein: CASSLPELAGENTIYF
V gene: TRBV7-9; D gene: TRBD2; clone size: .; J gene: TRBJ2-2; CDR3 DNA: TGTGCCAGCAGCTTATTGCGGGGGGAGACCGGGGAGCTGTTTTTT; CDR3 protein: CASSLLRGETGELFF
V gene: TRBV6-2/TRBV6-3; D gene: .; clone size: .; J gene: TRBJ2-1; CDR3 DNA: TGTGCCAGCAGTTACCCCAGCTACAATGAGCAGTTCTTC; CDR3 protein: CASSYPSYNEQFF
V gene: TRBV7-3; D gene: TRBD2; clone size: once; J gene: TRBJ2-5; CDR3 DNA: TGTGCCAGCAGCTTAAGCGGGGGGGCCATGGAAGAGACCCAGTACTTC; CDR3 protein: CASSLSGGAMEETQYF
V gene: TRBV3-1/TRBV3-2; D gene: .; clone size: .; J gene: TRBJ1-2; CDR3 DNA: TGTGCCAGCAGCCAATATCACGGGAACTATGGCTACACCTTC; CDR3 protein: CASSQYHGNYGYTF
V gene: TRBV6-6; D gene: TRBD2; clone size: medium-sized; J gene: TRBJ2-1; CDR3 DNA: TGTGCCAGCAGCGAAAGGGGCAGGGAGGGCAATGAGCAGTTCTTC; CDR3 protein: CASSERGREGNEQFF
V gene: TRBV5-4; D gene: .; clone size: .; J gene: TRBJ2-1; CDR3 DNA: TGTGCCAGCAGCTTGGAGTTTTCGGGCTACAATGAGCAGTTCTTC; CDR3 protein: CASSLEFSGYNEQFF
V gene: TRBV6-5; D gene: .; clone size: .; J gene: TRBJ2-5; CDR3 DNA: TGTGCCAGCAGTTACTCGATCGGGGGGCCAGAGACCCAGTACTTC; CDR3 protein: CASSYSIGGPETQYF
V gene: TRBV12-5; D gene: .; clone size: .; J gene: TRBJ1-2; CDR3 DNA: TGTGCTAGTGGGAACTCTAACTATGGCTACACCTTC; CDR3 protein: CASGNSNYGYTF
V gene: TRBV5-1; D gene: TRBD1; clone size: .; J gene: TRBJ1-2; CDR3 DNA: TGCGCCAGCAGCCTGTACTCCGGGACAGCGAGGGAGAAGGAGTGGGGCTACACCTTC; CDR3 protein: CASSLYSGTAREKEWGYTF
V gene: TRBV3-1/TRBV3-2; D gene: .; clone size: once; J gene: TRBJ1-5; CDR3 DNA: TGTGCCAGCAGCCAGGAGGGGGGGGGTAATCAGCCCCAGCATTTT; CDR3 protein: CASSQEGGGNQPQHF
V gene: TRBV4-1; D gene: .; clone size: medium-sized; J gene: TRBJ1-1; CDR3 DNA: TGCGCCAGCAGCCAAGATAGTGGAGGCCCGTTGAACACTGAAGCTTTCTTT; CDR3 protein: CASSQDSGGPLNTEAFF
V gene: TRBV5-5; D gene: TRBD2; clone size: .; J gene: TRBJ2-1; CDR3 DNA: TGTGCCAGCAGCCCGGGACTAGCGGGGGGGAGCAATGAGCAGTTCTTC; CDR3 protein: CASSPGLAGGSNEQFF
V gene: TRBV12-3/TRBV12-4; D gene: .; clone size: .; J gene: TRBJ2-7; CDR3 DNA: TGTGCCAGCAGACAGGACAGCGCCTACGAGCAGTACTTC; CDR3 protein: CASRQDSAYEQYF
V gene: TRBV3-1/TRBV3-2; D gene: .; clone size: .; J gene: TRBJ2-3; CDR3 DNA: TGTGCCAGCAGCCAAGATCGGAGGACAGATACGCAGTATTTT; CDR3 protein: CASSQDRRTDTQYF
V gene: TRBV27; D gene: TRBD2; clone size: .; J gene: TRBJ2-1; CDR3 DNA: TGTGCCAGCAGTTCTGGGACTAGCGGAAACAATGAGCAGTTCTTC; CDR3 protein: CASSSGTSGNNEQFF
V gene: TRBV3-1/TRBV3-2; D gene: .; clone size: once; J gene: TRBJ1-2; CDR3 DNA: TGTGCCAGCAGCCAAGATATAGGGGATGGCTACACCTTC; CDR3 protein: CASSQDIGDGYTF
V gene: TRBV5-1; D gene: .; clone size: .; J gene: TRBJ1-1; CDR3 DNA: TGCGCCAGCAGCTTGGCAGGCCGCCCCAGAGAAGCTTTCTTT; CDR3 protein: CASSLAGRPREAFF
V gene: TRBV9; D gene: TRBD2; clone size: .; J gene: TRBJ2-1; CDR3 DNA: TGTGCCAGCAGCGCTGGGACTAGTCCGAATGAGCAGTTCTTC; CDR3 protein: CASSAGTSPNEQFF
V gene: TRBV6-5; D gene: .; clone size: .; J gene: TRBJ2-7; CDR3 DNA: TGTGCCAGCAGTTATATAGGACAAAGCTCCTACGAGCAGTACTTC; CDR3 protein: CASSYIGQSSYEQYF
V gene: TRBV11-2; D gene: TRBD1; clone size: once; J gene: TRBJ1-1; CDR3 DNA: TGTGCCAGCAGCTTCCGACAGGGGTTTAACACTGAAGCTTTCTTT; CDR3 protein: CASSFRQGFNTEAFF
V gene: TRBV6-5; D gene: TRBD1; clone size: .; J gene: TRBJ2-7; CDR3 DNA: TGTGCCAGCGCAACTGGGACAGCCGTCCGGTACGAGCAGTACTTC; CDR3 protein: CASATGTAVRYEQYF
V gene: TRBV11-3; D gene: .; clone size: .; J gene: TRBJ2-3; CDR3 DNA: TGTGCCAGCAGCGGGGGGGCAGGGACAGATACGCAGTATTTT; CDR3 protein: CASSGGAGTDTQYF
V gene: TRBV5-1; D gene: TRBD1; clone size: few; J gene: TRBJ1-6; CDR3 DNA: TGCGCCAGCAGCTTGGAGCCAGGGGGTAAGAATTCACCCCTCCACTTT; CDR3 protein: CASSLEPGGKNSPLHF
V gene: TRBV18; D gene: .; clone size: .; J gene: TRBJ2-2; CDR3 DNA: TGTGCCAGCTCACCCCCGACAGGAAGCACCGGGGAGCTGTTTTTT; CDR3 protein: CASSPPTGSTGELFF
V gene: TRBV5-1; D gene: .; clone size: .; J gene: TRBJ2-3; CDR3 DNA: TGCGCCAGCAGCCTACTTGGGACAAACACAGATACGCAGTATTTT; CDR3 protein: CASSLLGTNTDTQYF
V gene: TRBV6-6; D gene: TRBD1; clone size: once; J gene: TRBJ1-2; CDR3 DNA: TGTGCCAGCAGTTACTCGGGGACAGAATATGGCTACACCTTC; CDR3 protein: CASSYSGTEYGYTF
V gene: TRBV7-9; D gene: .; clone size: few; J gene: TRBJ1-5; CDR3 DNA: TGTGCCAGCAGCGGAGACGGGAGGCAGCCCCAGCATTTT; CDR3 protein: CASSGDGRQPQHF
V gene: TRBV4-1; D gene: .; clone size: few; J gene: TRBJ2-5; CDR3 DNA: TGCGCCAGCAGCCAAGACCCCGGGGAGGGGGTAGAGACCCAGTACTTC; CDR3 protein: CASSQDPGEGVETQYF
V gene: TRBV6-1; D gene: TRBD2; clone size: medium-sized; J gene: TRBJ2-1; CDR3 DNA: TGTGCCAGCAGTGAAGCCGTGATCCTGCTACTCGGGAGGAATGAGCAGTTCTTC; CDR3 protein: CASSEAVILLLGRNEQFF
V gene: TRBV7-9; D gene: TRBD1; clone size: few; J gene: TRBJ1-4; CDR3 DNA: TGTGCCAGCAGCAAGACAGGGTTACGTGAAAAACTGTTTTTT; CDR3 protein: CASSKTGLREKLFF
V gene: TRBV7-3; D gene: .; clone size: few; J gene: TRBJ1-1; CDR3 DNA: TGTGCCAGCAGCTTAAAATCTCGCGGATCTTACACTGAAGCTTTCTTT; CDR3 protein: CASSLKSRGSYTEAFF
V gene: TRBV6-5; D gene: TRBD1; clone size: .; J gene: TRBJ1-2; CDR3 DNA: TGTGCCAGCAGGAGACAGGGCGGCTACACCTTC; CDR3 protein: CASRRQGGYTF
V gene: TRBV5-1; D gene: TRBD1; clone size: .; J gene: TRBJ1-5; CDR3 DNA: TGCGCCAGCAGCTTACAGGGGCTCGGGGTGGGTCAGCCCCAGCATTTT; CDR3 protein: CASSLQGLGVGQPQHF
V gene: TRBV7-4; D gene: TRBD2; clone size: .; J gene: TRBJ2-7; CDR3 DNA: TGTGCCAGCAGCCCCCCGGGGGGAGAGGGCGAGCAGTACTTC; CDR3 protein: CASSPPGGEGEQYF
V gene: TRBV19; D gene: .; clone size: once; J gene: TRBJ1-2; CDR3 DNA: TGTGCCAGTAGTCCACAGGACGGAGCCTATGGCTACACCTTC; CDR3 protein: CASSPQDGAYGYTF
V gene: TRBV19; D gene: TRBD1; clone size: .; J gene: TRBJ1-2; CDR3 DNA: TGTGCCAGTAGAGTGGACAGGGAATATGGCTACACCTTC; CDR3 protein: CASRVDREYGYTF
V gene: TRBV2; D gene: TRBD1; clone size: .; J gene: TRBJ1-2; CDR3 DNA: TGTGCCAGCAGTGGGACAGGAGGGATAAACTATGGCTACACCTTC; CDR3 protein: CASSGTGGINYGYTF
V gene: TRBV9; D gene: .; clone size: .; J gene: TRBJ2-5; CDR3 DNA: TGTGCCAGCAGCCCCGGAGGGGGCCCGGAGACCCAGTACTTC; CDR3 protein: CASSPGGGPETQYF
V gene: TRBV3-1/TRBV3-2; D gene: TRBD2; clone size: .; J gene: TRBJ2-7; CDR3 DNA: TGTGCCAGCAGCCGAACTAGCGGGGGGTTGTACTTC; CDR3 protein: CASSRTSGGLYF
V gene: TRBV5-1; D gene: .; clone size: .; J gene: TRBJ2-3; CDR3 DNA: TGCGCCAGCAGCTTGGGGCACCTTAGCACAGATACGCAGTATTTT; CDR3 protein: CASSLGHLSTDTQYF
V gene: TRBV2; D gene: TRBD1; clone size: .; J gene: TRBJ1-5; CDR3 DNA: TGTGCCTTCTCCGGGACAGGGGGTAATCAGCCCCAGCATTTT; CDR3 protein: CAFSGTGGNQPQHF
V gene: TRBV7-9; D gene: TRBD1; clone size: .; J gene: TRBJ2-5; CDR3 DNA: TGTGCCAGCAGCTGGGGGACAGAACAAGAGACCCAGTACTTC; CDR3 protein: CASSWGTEQETQYF
V gene: TRBV2; D gene: TRBD1; clone size: .; J gene: TRBJ2-5; CDR3 DNA: TGTGCCAGCAGTGAATCCAGGACAGGGGGTTGGGAGACCCAGTACTTC; CDR3 protein: CASSESRTGGWETQYF
V gene: TRBV18; D gene: TRBD1; clone size: once; J gene: TRBJ1-1; CDR3 DNA: TGTGCCAGCTCACCTACCACTCCTAAGGGACAGCCTGAAGCTTTCTTT; CDR3 protein: CASSPTTPKGQPEAFF
V gene: TRBV15; D gene: .; clone size: .; J gene: TRBJ2-3; CDR3 DNA: TGTGCCACCAGCGGAGCCGTTTTGTCGACAGGTTCGGATACGCAGTATTTT; CDR3 protein: CATSGAVLSTGSDTQYF
V gene: TRBV10-3; D gene: .; clone size: large; J gene: TRBJ2-1; CDR3 DNA: TGTGCCATCAGTGGGGGGGTTGAGCAGTTCTTC; CDR3 protein: CAISGGVEQFF
V gene: TRBV4-1; D gene: TRBD2; clone size: .; J gene: TRBJ2-3; CDR3 DNA: TGCGCCAGCAGCCAAAGACTAGCGGGGTCTGTAGATACGCAGTATTTT; CDR3 protein: CASSQRLAGSVDTQYF
V gene: TRBV21-1; D gene: .; clone size: .; J gene: TRBJ1-1; CDR3 DNA: TGTGCCAGCTTCAAAGGACAGGCGGACAAGAACACTGAAGCTTTCTTT; CDR3 protein: CASFKGQADKNTEAFF